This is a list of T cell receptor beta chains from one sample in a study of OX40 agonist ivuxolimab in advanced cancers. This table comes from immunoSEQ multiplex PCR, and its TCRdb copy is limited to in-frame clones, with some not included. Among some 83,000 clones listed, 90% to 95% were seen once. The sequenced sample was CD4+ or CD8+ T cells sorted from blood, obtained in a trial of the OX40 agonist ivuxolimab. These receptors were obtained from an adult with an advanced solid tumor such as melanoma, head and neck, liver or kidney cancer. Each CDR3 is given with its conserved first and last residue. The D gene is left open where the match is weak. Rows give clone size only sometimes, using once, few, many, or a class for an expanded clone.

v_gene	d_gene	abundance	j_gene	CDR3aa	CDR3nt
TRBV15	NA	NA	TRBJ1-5	CATSRDWGKIGNQPQHF	TGTGCCACCAGCAGAGATTGGGGGAAAATTGGCAATCAGCCCCAGCATTTT
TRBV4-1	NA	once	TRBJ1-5	CASSQADRGNQPQHF	TGCGCCAGCAGCCAAGCTGATAGGGGAAATCAGCCCCAGCATTTT
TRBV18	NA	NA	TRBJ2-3	CASSPNSRFSTDTQYF	TGTGCCAGCTCACCAAATTCCCGATTTAGCACAGATACGCAGTATTTT
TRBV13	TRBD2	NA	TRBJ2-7	CASSLRREGGEQYF	TGTGCCAGCAGCTTACGGCGGGAGGGTGGAGAGCAGTACTTC
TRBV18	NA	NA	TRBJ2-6	CASSPPVTLSSGANVLTF	TGTGCCAGCTCACCTCCTGTGACACTAAGCTCTGGGGCCAACGTCCTGACTTTC
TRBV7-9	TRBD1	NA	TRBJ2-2	CASSSPLWTGEGGELFF	TGTGCCAGCAGCTCCCCCCTTTGGACAGGGGAGGGCGGGGAGCTGTTTTTT
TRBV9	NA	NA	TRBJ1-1	CASSVEGNTEAFF	TGTGCCAGCAGCGTAGAGGGGAACACTGAAGCTTTCTTT
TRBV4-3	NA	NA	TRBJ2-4	CASSQDRVGKNIQYF	TGCGCCAGCAGCCAAGATAGGGTCGGCAAAAACATTCAGTACTTC
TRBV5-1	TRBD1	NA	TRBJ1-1	CASSSILPGQGNTEAFF	TGCGCCAGCAGCTCTATTCTTCCGGGACAGGGCAACACTGAAGCTTTCTTT
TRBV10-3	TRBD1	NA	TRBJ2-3	CAISAGTGADTQYF	TGTGCCATCAGTGCCGGGACAGGGGCAGATACGCAGTATTTT
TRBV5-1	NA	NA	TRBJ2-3	CASSLNSDTQYF	TGCGCCAGCAGCTTGAACTCAGATACGCAGTATTTT
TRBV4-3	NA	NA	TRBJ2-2	CASSQGVGIRTGELFF	TGCGCCAGCAGCCAAGGGGTAGGGATCCGCACCGGGGAGCTGTTTTTT
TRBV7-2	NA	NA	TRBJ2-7	CASSPPTGSYEQYF	TGTGCCAGCAGCCCCCCGACAGGAAGCTACGAGCAGTACTTC
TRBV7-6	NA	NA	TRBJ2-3	CASSTGVTDTQYF	TGTGCCAGCAGCACGGGGGTAACAGATACGCAGTATTTT
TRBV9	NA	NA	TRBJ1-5	CASSVGGTDKPQHF	TGTGCCAGCAGCGTAGGAGGGACCGACAAGCCCCAGCATTTT
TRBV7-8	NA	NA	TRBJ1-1	CASSLVSRNTEAFF	TGTGCCAGCAGCTTAGTATCAAGGAACACTGAAGCTTTCTTT
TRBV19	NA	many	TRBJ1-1	CASTDLMTGSGFF	TGTGCCAGTACAGACCTGATGACAGGCTCCGGTTTCTTT
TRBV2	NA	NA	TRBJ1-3	CAMPLRKTIRVGGTIYF	TGTGCCATGCCCCTCAGAAAAACGATCAGAGTAGGAGGCACCATATATTTT
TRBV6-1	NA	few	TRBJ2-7	CASLPDRGGEQYF	TGTGCCAGCTTACCCGACAGGGGAGGGGAGCAGTACTTC
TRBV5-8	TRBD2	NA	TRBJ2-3	CASSSELAGTDTQYF	TGTGCCAGCAGCTCCGAACTAGCGGGCACAGATACGCAGTATTTT
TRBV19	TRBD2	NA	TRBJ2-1	CASSTPGGAGDSNEQFF	TGTGCCAGTAGTACCCCTGGGGGAGCGGGAGACTCCAATGAGCAGTTCTTC
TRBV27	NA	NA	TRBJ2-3	CASSVRDISTDTQYF	TGTGCCAGCAGTGTCCGGGACATAAGCACAGATACGCAGTATTTT
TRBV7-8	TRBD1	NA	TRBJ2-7	CASSLGEGQGAYEQYF	TGTGCCAGCAGCTTAGGGGAGGGACAGGGGGCCTACGAGCAGTACTTC
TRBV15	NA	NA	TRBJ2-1	CATSPPGAYEQFF	TGTGCCACCAGCCCCCCCGGCGCTTATGAGCAGTTCTTC
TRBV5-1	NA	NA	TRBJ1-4	CASGQQGATNEKLFF	TGCGCCAGCGGACAGCAAGGTGCAACTAATGAAAAACTGTTTTTT
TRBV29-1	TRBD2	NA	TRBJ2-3	CSVEGSGGSTDTQYF	TGCAGCGTTGAAGGTTCCGGGGGGAGCACAGATACGCAGTATTTT
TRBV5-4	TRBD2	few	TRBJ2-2	CASSGTMNTGELFF	TGTGCCAGCAGCGGGACTATGAACACCGGGGAGCTGTTTTTT
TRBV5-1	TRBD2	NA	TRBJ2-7	CASSLADGLAGGYEQYF	TGCGCCAGCAGCTTGGCCGACGGACTAGCGGGAGGGTACGAGCAGTACTTC
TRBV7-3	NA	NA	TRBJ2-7	CASSMASVAYEQYF	TGTGCCAGCAGCATGGCCTCCGTCGCCTACGAGCAGTACTTC
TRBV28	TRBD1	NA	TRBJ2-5	CASSSGQGTEETQYF	TGTGCCAGCAGTTCCGGACAGGGGACGGAGGAGACCCAGTACTTC
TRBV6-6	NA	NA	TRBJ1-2	CASSYNQGINYGYTF	TGTGCCAGCAGTTATAATCAGGGGATTAACTATGGCTACACCTTC
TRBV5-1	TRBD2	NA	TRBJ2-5	CASSPNLGLAMSETQYF	TGCGCCAGCAGCCCAAATCTGGGACTAGCTATGTCGGAGACCCAGTACTTC
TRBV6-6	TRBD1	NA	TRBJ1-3	CASSLPTGELRNTIYF	TGTGCCAGCAGTTTACCGACAGGGGAACTCAGAAACACCATATATTTT
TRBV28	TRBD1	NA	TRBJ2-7	CAISGTGYEQYF	TGTGCCATCTCCGGGACAGGGTACGAGCAGTACTTC
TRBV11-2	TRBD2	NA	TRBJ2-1	CASSLAGLAVYNEQFF	TGTGCCAGCAGCCTAGCTGGTCTAGCGGTTTACAATGAGCAGTTCTTC
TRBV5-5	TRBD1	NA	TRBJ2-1	CASSLTTGTGAYNEQFF	TGTGCCAGCAGCTTGACGACGGGGACAGGGGCCTACAATGAGCAGTTCTTC
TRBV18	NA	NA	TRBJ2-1	CASSPSGGVEQFF	TGTGCCAGCTCACCTTCGGGGGGCGTCGAGCAGTTCTTC
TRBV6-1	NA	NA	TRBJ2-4	CASSDAVVAKNIQYF	TGTGCCAGCAGCGATGCGGTGGTAGCCAAAAACATTCAGTACTTC
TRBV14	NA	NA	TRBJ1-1	CASSQSGGTEAFF	TGTGCCAGCAGCCAATCTGGGGGCACTGAAGCTTTCTTT
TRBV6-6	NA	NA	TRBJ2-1	CASSYVGRNEQFF	TGTGCCAGCAGTTACGTGGGCCGGAATGAGCAGTTCTTC
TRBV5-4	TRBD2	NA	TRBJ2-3	CASTRSGSGTDTQYF	TGTGCCAGCACCCGCAGCGGGAGTGGCACAGATACGCAGTATTTT
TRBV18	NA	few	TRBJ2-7	CASSPRLGFEQYF	TGTGCCAGCTCACCCCGGCTGGGGTTCGAGCAGTACTTC
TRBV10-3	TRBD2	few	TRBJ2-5	CAISAITSGGETQYF	TGTGCCATCAGTGCTATAACTAGCGGGGGAGAGACCCAGTACTTC
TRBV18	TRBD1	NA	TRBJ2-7	CASSPPGQGFKWDYEQYF	TGTGCCAGCTCACCGCCGGGACAGGGATTTAAGTGGGACTACGAGCAGTACTTC
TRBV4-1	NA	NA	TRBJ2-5	CASPSNGWEAGETQYF	TGCGCCAGCCCCTCTAATGGGTGGGAGGCCGGAGAGACCCAGTACTTC
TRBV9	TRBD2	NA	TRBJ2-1	CASSPYGGLAGGNEQFF	TGTGCCAGCAGCCCGTATGGCGGTCTAGCGGGCGGTAATGAGCAGTTCTTC
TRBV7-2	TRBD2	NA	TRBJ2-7	CASSLGLAGYEQYF	TGTGCCAGCAGCTTAGGACTAGCGGGCTACGAGCAGTACTTC
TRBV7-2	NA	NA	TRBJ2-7	CASSLRLGHSYEQYF	TGTGCCAGCAGCTTACGTTTAGGGCACTCCTACGAGCAGTACTTC
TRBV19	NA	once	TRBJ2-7	CASSIESRAYEQYF	TGTGCCAGTAGTATAGAATCCAGGGCCTACGAGCAGTACTTC
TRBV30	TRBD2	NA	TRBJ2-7	CAWSVFRTSGRINEQYF	TGTGCCTGGAGTGTTTTCCGGACTAGCGGGAGGATCAACGAGCAGTACTTC
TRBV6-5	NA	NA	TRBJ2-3	CASTSGNTQYF	TGTGCCAGCACCAGCGGAAATACGCAGTATTTT
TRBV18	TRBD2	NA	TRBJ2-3	CASSPVGGRGTDTQYF	TGTGCCAGCTCACCGGTGGGAGGGCGTGGCACAGATACGCAGTATTTT
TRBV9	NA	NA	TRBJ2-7	CASSVSPSSYEQYF	TGTGCCAGCAGCGTCTCCCCCAGCTCCTACGAGCAGTACTTC
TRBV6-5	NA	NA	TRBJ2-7	CASRDNEQYF	TGTGCCAGCAGGGATAACGAGCAGTACTTC
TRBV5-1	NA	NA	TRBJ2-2	CASSLAGNTGELFF	TGCGCCAGCAGCTTGGCGGGAAACACCGGGGAGCTGTTTTTT